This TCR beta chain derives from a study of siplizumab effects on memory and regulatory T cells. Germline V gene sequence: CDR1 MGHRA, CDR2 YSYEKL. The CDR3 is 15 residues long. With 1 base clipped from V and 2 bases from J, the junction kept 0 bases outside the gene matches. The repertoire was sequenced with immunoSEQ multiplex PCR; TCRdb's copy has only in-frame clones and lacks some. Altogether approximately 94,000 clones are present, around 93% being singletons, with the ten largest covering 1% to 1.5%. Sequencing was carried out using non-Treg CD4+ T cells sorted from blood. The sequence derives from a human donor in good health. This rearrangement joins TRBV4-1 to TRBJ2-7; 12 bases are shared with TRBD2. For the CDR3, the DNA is TGCGCCAGCAGCCAAGGGACTAGCGGGACCTACGAGCAGTACTTC. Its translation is CASSQGTSGTYEQYF.